The 19 T cell receptor beta chains below were found in one sample sequenced in a study of technical replicates of blood from a handful of donors. The table came from immunoSEQ multiplex PCR; TCRdb's copy has only in-frame clones and leaves some out. The top ten clones hold around 12% of a sample with some 15,000 clones, 85% to 90% of them seen once. Material for sequencing was PBMCs. The receptors shown here come from a human donor in good health.

This rearrangement joins TRBV27 to TRBJ1-5; 8 positions agree with TRBD1. The CDR3 is 16 amino acids. From germline, CDR1 is MNHEY and CDR2 SMNVEV (reference sequence). Trimming at V came to 9 bases and at J to 6 bases, leaving 16 bases not matched to a gene. CDR3 in DNA: TGTGCCAGTTCACCGCGACAGGGGAGAACGGGTCAGCCCCAGCATTTT. Translation: CASSPRQGRTGQPQHF.

A single count supports this clone. The chain employs TRBV5-1 and TRBJ2-7; tentatively, D is TRBD2 (6 bases). The CDR3 contains 13 residues. V lost 4 bases to trimming and J lost 5 bases, with 13 bases between them. Germline lookup yields CDR1 SGHRS and CDR2 YFSETQ. As DNA, the CDR3 is TGCGCCAGCAGCGGAGGCCCTAGCGACGAGCAGTACTTC. Translating it yields CASSGGPSDEQYF.

The chain uses TRBV27 and TRBJ2-5; TRBD2 agrees at 9 bases. V dropped 5 bases and J dropped 2; count of bases not matched to a gene: 6. Germline V lookup: CDR1 MNHEY, CDR2 SMNVEV (reference sequence). The CDR3 consists of 15 residues. The CDR3 bases are TGTGCCAGCAGTGTAGGGACTAGCAGACAAGAGACCCAGTACTTC. Amino acid sequence: CASSVGTSRQETQYF.

This clone was counted a single time. The gene calls are TRBV5-1 and TRBJ1-1; D gene uncertain. The CDR3 covers 14 residues. From germline, CDR1 is SGHRS and CDR2 YFSETQ. V was shortened by 2 bases and J by 2 bases, with 10 bases between the two germline ends. This CDR3 is CASSFLGSNTEAFF. DNA for the CDR3: TGCGCCAGCAGCTTCCTGGGGAGTAACACTGAAGCTTTCTTT.

CDR3 DNA sequence: TGCGCCAGCAGCGATCTCACTAGCGGGAGTTCCGGGGAGCTGTTTTTT. Translated, it gives CASSDLTSGSSGELFF. The chain employs TRBV5-1 and TRBJ2-2; 11 nucleotides line up with TRBD2. Germline V gene sequence: CDR1 SGHRS, CDR2 YFSETQ. After removal of 4 bases from V and 6 bases from J, the junction contained 8 bases not matched to a gene. The CDR3 totals 16 residues. The full variable domain, its missing parts supplied by reference TRBV5-1 and TRBJ2-2, is KAGVTQTPRYLIKTRGQQVTLSCSPISGHRSVSWYQQTPGQGLQFLFEYFSETQRNKGNFPGRFSGRQFSNSRSEMNVSTLELGDSALYLCASSDLTSGSSGELFFGEGSRLTVL.

The gene calls are TRBV2 and TRBJ2-7; D possibly corresponds to TRBD2 (6 bases). Deletions cut 2 bases from V and 5 bases from J, with 16 bases between. The CDR3 is 15 residues long. The V gene's germline CDR1 is SNHLY and CDR2 FYNNEI. The CDR3 loop is CASSEWRDELDEQYF. The CDR3 DNA reads TGTGCCAGCAGTGAATGGCGGGATGAATTAGACGAGCAGTACTTC.

This clone has only one observation. This chain links TRBV7-2 with TRBJ2-5; TRBD2 matches 8 bases. Per germline, CDR1 SGHTA and CDR2 FQGNSA. The CDR3 runs to 14 residues. V shed 5 bases and J 4 bases; nucleotides not matched to a gene: 6. CDR3 DNA sequence: TGTGCCAGCAGCCCCGGGGGGGCTGGAGAGACCCAGTACTTC. It encodes CASSPGGAGETQYF.

The chain couples TRBV6-4 to TRBJ2-1; 11 nucleotides align to TRBD2. The germline CDR1 and CDR2 sequences are MRHNA and SNTAGT. The CDR3 is made up of 17 amino acids. Trimming took 2 bases from V and 3 from J; bases not matched to a gene: 6. DNA for the CDR3: TGTGCCAGCAGTGACGGGGTAGCGGGAGGGGACTACAATGAGCAGTTCTTC. Encoded protein: CASSDGVAGGDYNEQFF.

J is TRBJ1-1 and V is TRBV19; perhaps TRBD1 as D (5 bases). Germline-derived CDR1 and CDR2 are LNHDA and SQIVND (reference sequence). This CDR3 is 14 amino acids long. Trimming removed 7 bases at V and 7 bases at J, with 19 bases between. The CDR3 nucleotides read TGTGCCAGTAATCATCCGGGAGGGGCTTTTGAAGCTTTCTTT. This translates into CASNHPGGAFEAFF. The full variable domain, completed using reference TRBV19 and TRBJ1-1, is DGGITQSPKYLFRKEGQNVTLSCEQNLNHDAMYWYRQDPGQGLRLIYYSQIVNDFQKGDIAEGYSVSREKKESFPLTVTSAQKNPTAFYLCASNHPGGAFEAFFGQGTRLTVV.

This clone was counted only a few times. V and J are TRBV6-5 and TRBJ2-6, with D possibly TRBD1 on 6 matching bases. This CDR3 has 15 amino acids. With 4 bases removed from V and 0 bases from J, the gap between germline ends came to 7 bases. Looked up from germline, CDR1 is MNHEY and CDR2 is SVGAGI. CDR3 bases: TGTGCCAGCAGTTCAGGGGTCTCTGGGGCCAACGTCCTGACTTTC. It yields the protein CASSSGVSGANVLTF.

The rearrangement joins TRBV29-1 to TRBJ1-3; D is unclear. The V end was cut by 7 bases, the J end by 0 bases, with 13 bases between. Germline V gives CDR1 SQVTM, CDR2 ANQGSEA. CDR3 size: 14 residues. CDR3 sequence: CSATSDFSGNTIYF. For the CDR3, the DNA is TGCAGCGCCACTTCCGACTTCTCTGGAAACACCATATATTTT. Full variable domain (rest looked up from reference TRBV29-1 and TRBJ1-3): SAVISQKPSRDICQRGTSLTIQCQVDSQVTMMFWYRQQPGQSLTLIATANQGSEATYESGFVIDKFPISRPNLTFSTLTVSNMSPEDSSIYLCSATSDFSGNTIYFGEGSWLTVV.

The chain employs TRBV29-1 and TRBJ2-1; TRBD1 matches at 8 bases. CDR3 length: 13 residues. Germline lookup yields CDR1 SQVTM and CDR2 ANQGSEA. J gave up 5 bases and V 3 bases, and 3 bases lay outside the gene matches. The CDR3 is CSVDRGLNNEQFF. In DNA form, the CDR3 reads TGCAGCGTTGACAGGGGGCTGAACAATGAGCAGTTCTTC.

CDR3 nucleotide sequence: TGTGCCAGCAGTGAAGCCGGGACAGGGGGCTACGAGCAGTACTTC. The encoded protein is CASSEAGTGGYEQYF. The chain employs TRBV6-1 and TRBJ2-7, with 11 bases identical to TRBD1. V gave up 0 bases and J gave up 3 bases; unmatched junction bases: 1. This CDR3 contains 15 residues. From germline, CDR1 is MNHNS and CDR2 SASEGT.

The rearrangement uses TRBV5-6 and TRBJ2-1; D perhaps matches TRBD2 (6 bases). Trimming took off 7 bases at V and 14 bases at J, with 16 bases between the two ends. Per germline, CDR1 SGHDT and CDR2 YYEEEE. This CDR3 spans 11 amino acids. The chain's CDR3 is CASSRGAGEFF. The DNA for the CDR3 is TGTGCCAGCTCTCGCGGGGCTGGCGAGTTCTTC.

The V call is TRBV5-1, the J call TRBJ2-2; 7 bases align to TRBD1. The ends lost 4 bases at V and 1 base at J; junction bases unmatched: 7. This CDR3 is 16 amino acids long. Germline V gene lookup returns CDR1 SGHRS and CDR2 YFSETQ. Here the CDR3 reads CASSPQTGMNTGELFF. The CDR3 DNA reads TGCGCCAGCAGCCCCCAGACAGGGATGAACACCGGGGAGCTGTTTTTT.

The V call is TRBV7-6, the J call TRBJ2-7; 7 bases are a match to TRBD1. After removal of 5 bases from V and 3 bases from J, the junction contained 7 bases not matched to a gene. This CDR3 contains 14 residues. The V gene's germline CDR1 is SGHVS and CDR2 FNYEAQ. This CDR3 reads CASSPRDSIYEQYF. Here the CDR3 DNA reads TGTGCCAGCAGCCCCAGGGACAGTATCTACGAGCAGTACTTC.

The J gene is TRBJ2-5, the V gene TRBV25-1, with 8 positions matching TRBD2. Germline trimming cut 6 bases from V and 5 bases from J; bases unmatched to any gene: 5. The CDR3 is made up of 13 amino acids. Per germline, CDR1 MGHDK and CDR2 SYGVNS. CDR3: CASRAGVGETQYF. In DNA, the CDR3 is TGTGCCAGCAGAGCGGGAGTCGGGGAGACCCAGTACTTC.

The gene calls are TRBV6-5 and TRBJ1-2; D remains ambiguous. The length of the CDR3 is 12 residues. Germline V gives CDR1 MNHEY, CDR2 SVGAGI. V gave up 6 bases and J gave up 2 bases, with 7 bases separating them. CDR3 coding DNA: TGTGCCAGCAGACCAGAAAACTATGGCTACACCTTC. Protein sequence: CASRPENYGYTF.

This clone was counted between two and nine times. The V and J genes are TRBV19 and TRBJ2-2; D uncertain. CDR3 length: 14 amino acids. V was cut by 3 bases and J by 7 bases, with 12 bases left in between. Germline V gene lookup returns CDR1 LNHDA and CDR2 SQIVND (reference sequence). This chain's CDR3 is CASSIMVQVGELFF. The CDR3 DNA reads TGTGCCAGTAGTATTATGGTCCAGGTCGGGGAGCTGTTTTTT.